A single sample is the source of the 27 T cell receptor beta chains below, sequenced in a study of molecular identifiers for immune sequencing clone quantification. From the PCR reads, TCRdb called clonotypes with MiXCR, one entry per CDR3 protein. In the table there are over 100,000 distinct CDR3 sequences, 30% to 45% of which are singletons. Source material: naive CD8+ T cells from blood, with Jurkat cell RNA spiked in. The subset: FACS-sorted CD8+CD4-CCR7+CD45RA+ naive T cells. These receptors were obtained from a human donor in good health. Some libraries in this study had Jurkat cell RNA spiked in.

At least ten counts were recorded for this clonotype. The rearrangement uses TRBV7-8 and TRBJ2-3, with D perhaps matching TRBD1 (5 bases). The CDR3 loop spans 14 amino acids. CDR1 and CDR2 (germline): SGHVS, FQNEAQ. Trimming removed 10 bases at V and 0 bases at J, with 14 bases between. CDR3: CATYETVSTDTQYF. DNA for the CDR3: TGTGCCACGTATGAGACAGTGAGCACAGATACGCAGTATTTT.

This clonotype appeared a few times. V gene TRBV12-3 or TRBV12-4 combines with J gene TRBJ2-1; 8 nucleotides match TRBD1. The V and J ends lost 2 bases and 2 bases, in that order; junction bases with no gene match: 5. This CDR3 region has 16 residues. The CDR3 bases are TGTGCCAGCAGTTTACGGACAGGGAACCCCTACAATGAGCAGTTCTTC. Its translation is CASSLRTGNPYNEQFF.

Notes on this clonotype: Because it lacks the conserved phenylalanine or tryptophan at the end, this CDR3 is likely a read error. The chain is built from TRBV7-6 and TRBJ2-5; a weak D match, TRBD1 (6 bases). The V gene's germline CDR1 is SGHVS and CDR2 FNYEAQ. V was shortened by 0 bases and J by 2 bases, with 10 bases between the two germline ends. The CDR3 length is 15 residues. CDR3 bases: TGTGCCAGCAGCTTAGCCGCGACAGGACAAGAGACCCAGTACAAC. Its protein is CASSLAATGQETQYN.

This clonotype appeared many times. This chain links TRBV6-4 with TRBJ2-1, with 8 bases that match TRBD2. The CDR3 sequence is 14 residues long. Unmatched junction bases numbered 2, after V lost 3 bases and J lost 4 bases. Germline values: CDR1 MRHNA, CDR2 SNTAGT. The CDR3 DNA reads TGTGCCAGCAGTGAAGTAGCGGGGTACAATGAGCAGTTCTTC. As protein: CASSEVAGYNEQFF.

With respect to this clonotype: Since no conserved phenylalanine or tryptophan closes the CDR3, a read error is the likely cause. The rearrangement uses TRBV7-9 and TRBJ1-1, with D perhaps TRBD1 (5 bases). The CDR3 runs to 14 residues. Trimming took off 3 bases at V and 5 bases at J, with 13 bases between the two ends. CDR1 and CDR2 (germline): SEHNR, FQNEAQ (reference sequence). The CDR3 DNA reads TGTGCCAGCAGCTTTTGGGGGGAGAGGACTGAAGCTTTCCTT. Its translation: CASSFWGERTEAFL.

Comment on this clonotype: A much larger clonotype is one base distant, so this may be a read error. The V and J genes are TRBV7-9 and TRBJ2-7; 8 bases fit TRBD1. Germline CDR1 SEHNR, CDR2 FQNEAQ (reference sequence). This CDR3 has 15 residues. The J segment lost 5 bases and the V segment lost 4 bases, leaving 10 bases of the junction unmatched. Here the CDR3 DNA reads TGTGCCAGCAGCTCGCGCCCCCGGACAGGGAACGAGCAGTACTTC. This translates into CASSSRPRTGNEQYF.

This clonotype was detected a few times. The CDR3 is CASSQDRTGRIAKNIQYF. As DNA, the CDR3 is TGCGCCAGCAGCCAAGACAGGACAGGTCGAATAGCCAAAAACATTCAGTACTTC. This chain connects TRBV4-3 to TRBJ2-4, with 7 positions matching TRBD1. The CDR3 runs 18 residues. V lost 0 bases to trimming and J lost 0 bases; unmatched junction nucleotides: 8. Germline CDR1 reads LGHNA; CDR2 reads YSLEER.

This clonotype was seen only a few times. The V and J genes are TRBV28 and TRBJ1-1, with D perhaps matching TRBD1 (5 bases). Per the germline V gene, CDR1 is MDHEN and CDR2 is SYDVKM. The CDR3 has 13 residues. Trimming removed 6 bases at V and 4 bases at J, with 12 bases between. The CDR3 is CASSPRVGTEAFF. CDR3 nucleotide sequence: TGTGCCAGCAGCCCCAGGGTGGGCACTGAAGCTTTCTTT.

V and J are TRBV28 and TRBJ2-3; TRBD2 is a possible D gene (5 bases). Between the trimmed V and J ends, which lost 9 bases and 8 bases, there was a span of 12 bases. The CDR3 covers 11 residues. The germline CDR1 and CDR2 sequences are MDHEN and SYDVKM. CDR3 protein: CASLGRGTQYF. CDR3 bases: TGTGCCAGTTTGGGCCGGGGTACGCAGTATTTT.

A note on this clonotype: A much larger clone lies one base from this, so it may be a read error. The V gene is TRBV5-6, the J gene TRBJ1-4; D unresolved. Looked up from germline, CDR1 is SGHDT and CDR2 is YYEEEE. This CDR3 contains 13 residues. V lost 6 bases, J lost 8 bases, and 14 bases lay in between. The CDR3 reads CASNPAPEEKLFF. The CDR3, as DNA: TGTGCCAGCAACCCCGCGCCCGAGGAAAAACTGTTTTTT.

The chain has TRBV27 and TRBJ2-7; 8 nucleotides line up with TRBD1. CDR1 and CDR2 (germline): MNHEY, SMNVEV (reference sequence). This CDR3 has 13 residues. V shed 5 bases and J 7 bases; nucleotides not matched to a gene: 7. CDR3 in amino acids: CASSPRGRGEQYF. CDR3 DNA sequence: TGTGCCAGCAGTCCCAGGGGGCGCGGAGAGCAGTACTTC.

This clonotype turned up a few times. The chain couples TRBV7-9 to TRBJ2-7, with TRBD1 identical over 9 bases. The J segment lost 4 bases and the V segment lost 1 base, leaving 5 bases of the junction unmatched. The CDR3 spans 15 residues. Germline lookup yields CDR1 SEHNR and CDR2 FQNEAQ (reference sequence). CDR3 protein: CASSLVGTGNYEQYF. CDR3 nucleotides: TGTGCCAGCAGCTTAGTTGGGACAGGGAATTACGAGCAGTACTTC. The entire variable domain, with the rest obtained from reference TRBV7-9 and TRBJ2-7, is as follows: DTGVSQNPRHKITKRGQNVTFRCDPISEHNRLYWYRQTLGQGPEFLTYFQNEAQLEKSRLLSDRFSAERPKGSFSTLEIQRTEQGDSAMYLCASSLVGTGNYEQYFGPGTRLTVT.

This clonotype was found many times. The gene calls are TRBV27 and TRBJ1-6; perhaps TRBD1 as D (5 bases). Trimming cost V 8 bases and J 9 bases, with 17 bases left between them. Germline CDR1 and CDR2: MNHEY and SMNVEV (reference sequence). This CDR3 contains 14 residues. In nucleotides, the CDR3 is TGTGCCAGCGGGGGGAAGGGTTTTGGTTCACCCCTCCACTTT. This codes for CASGGKGFGSPLHF.

Details on this clonotype: This is likely a read error, given that the CDR3 carries no conserved phenylalanine or tryptophan at its end. V and J are TRBV28 and TRBJ2-7; the match to TRBD2 covers 8 bases. This CDR3 contains 15 residues. V was clipped by 6 bases and J by 3 bases; unmatched bases: 10. Germline loops: CDR1 MDHEN, CDR2 SYDVKM. The CDR3 protein is CASSLLLADNYEQYS. The CDR3 DNA follows: TGTGCCAGCAGCCTCCTACTAGCGGATAACTACGAGCAGTACTCC.

This clonotype was counted a few times. The gene calls are TRBV9 and TRBJ2-2; unclear D gene. Germline V gene data show CDR1 as SGDLS and CDR2 as YYNGEE. Trimming stripped 4 bases from V and 1 base from J, with 14 bases between. The CDR3 runs to 16 residues. DNA for the CDR3: TGTGCCAGCAGCCCCAGTGTTAGCCAGAACACCGGGGAGCTGTTTTTT. Its protein product is CASSPSVSQNTGELFF.

The chain joins TRBV13 to TRBJ2-7; a weak D match, TRBD1 (6 bases). Trimming took off 4 bases at V and 1 base at J, with 14 bases between the two ends. The germline gives CDR1 PRHDT, CDR2 FYEKMQ (reference sequence). The CDR3 covers 15 residues. This CDR3 reads CASSSDGQRSYEQYF. The CDR3, as DNA: TGTGCCAGCAGCTCGGATGGACAGAGGTCCTACGAGCAGTACTTC. The whole variable domain, remainder taken from reference TRBV13 and TRBJ2-7, is AAGVIQSPRHLIKEKRETATLKCYPIPRHDTVYWYQQGPGQDPQFLISFYEKMQSDKGSIPDRFSAQQFSDYHSELNMSSLELGDSALYFCASSSDGQRSYEQYFGPGTRLTVT.

This clonotype has only one observation. The chain employs TRBV19 and TRBJ2-1; D remains ambiguous. V was clipped by 6 bases and J by 13 bases, with 34 bases between them. The CDR3 spans 18 residues. Germline loops: CDR1 LNHDA, CDR2 SQIVND (reference sequence). DNA of the CDR3: TGTGCCAGTAGAGCTCGGGCCTCAAACAAAAGGGCGTTCGGTATTCAGTTCTTC. It is translated as CASRARASNKRAFGIQFF.

This chain links TRBV27 with TRBJ2-7; no clear D gene. From germline, CDR1 is MNHEY and CDR2 SMNVEV (reference sequence). CDR3 length equals 15 residues. V shed 6 bases and J shed 0 bases, with 15 bases lying between them. The CDR3 nucleotides read TGTGCCAGCAGGTCCTATGCAGAGAGCTCCTACGAGCAGTACTTC. Amino acid sequence: CASRSYAESSYEQYF.

The rearrangement links TRBV29-1 to TRBJ2-1; maybe TRBD1 (6 bases). This CDR3 has 13 residues. With 8 bases removed from V and 5 bases from J, the gap between germline ends came to 16 bases. CDR1 is SQVTM, CDR2 ANQGSEA, per germline. The CDR3 coding sequence is TGCAGCACCAGCCGGGACACCGACAATGAGCAGTTCTTC. Residues: CSTSRDTDNEQFF.

This clonotype showed up many times. This rearrangement joins TRBV7-9 to TRBJ2-5; 10 bases align to TRBD2. The V segment lost 5 bases and the J segment 2 bases; nucleotides outside the gene matches: 5. Germline V gene data show CDR1 as SEHNR and CDR2 as FQNEAQ (reference sequence). The CDR3 is made up of 15 amino acids. CDR3 sequence reads: CASSAGLAVQETQYF. In DNA form, the CDR3 reads TGTGCCAGCAGCGCCGGACTAGCGGTTCAAGAGACCCAGTACTTC.

The V gene is TRBV6-5, the J gene TRBJ1-5, with TRBD1 as a possible D gene (6 bases). The ends were cut back, 6 bases at V and 0 bases at J, with 12 bases in the middle. CDR3 length: 15 amino acids. Germline CDR1 and CDR2: MNHEY and SVGAGI. The CDR3 DNA reads TGTGCCAGCAGCGTACAGGGATATAGCAATCAGCCCCAGCATTTT. Translating gives CASSVQGYSNQPQHF.

In this sample, this clonotype turned up a few times. V and J are TRBV12-3 or TRBV12-4 and TRBJ2-5; TRBD1 aligns across 7 bases. The length of the CDR3 is 13 residues. The junction had 5 bases not matched to a gene; V was cut back by 8 bases and J by 2 bases. The CDR3 DNA is TGTGCCAGCTCCCCGACAGGGCAAGAGACCCAGTACTTC. It translates to CASSPTGQETQYF.

The table lists this clonotype with a few counts. The chain has TRBV19 and TRBJ2-7, with TRBD1 matching 7 bases. With V trimmed by 5 bases and J by 2 bases, 9 bases remained unmatched. Looked up from germline, CDR1 is LNHDA and CDR2 is SQIVND (reference sequence). The CDR3 contains 15 residues. The CDR3 coding sequence is TGTGCCAGTAGTTACACCACGGACAGGACCTACGAGCAGTACTTC. It encodes CASSYTTDRTYEQYF.

This clonotype was detected only once. A junction boundary mismatches the germline segment, possibly from a read error. The chain combines TRBV20-1 with TRBJ2-7; TRBD2 matches at 9 bases. The CDR3 contains 13 residues. The germline CDR1 and CDR2 sequences are DFQATT and SNEGSKA (reference sequence). DNA for the CDR3: TGCGGTGCTAGGGGACTAGCCGGCTACGAGCAGTACTTC. Amino acid sequence: CGARGLAGYEQYF.

This clonotype was detected ten times or more. This chain links TRBV28 with TRBJ2-3, with 8 bases lining up with TRBD1. Germline values: CDR1 MDHEN, CDR2 SYDVKM. This CDR3 comprises 11 residues. V shed 4 bases and J 12 bases; nucleotides not matched to a gene: 3. CDR3 amino acids: CASSWDRNQYF. In DNA, the CDR3 is TGTGCCAGCAGTTGGGACAGGAATCAGTATTTT.

A remark on this clonotype: A read error may be the cause here, since a much bigger clone is one base away. The CDR3 carries no conserved terminal phenylalanine or tryptophan, so it likely arises from a read error. CDR3 region: CATSPGLGNTGELFI. CDR3 sequence (DNA): TGTGCCACCTCGCCGGGACTAGGGAACACCGGGGAGCTGTTTATT. The V and J genes are TRBV24-1 and TRBJ2-2; 8 bases map to TRBD2. The CDR3 runs to 15 residues. With V trimmed by 9 bases and J by 1 base, 6 bases remained unmatched. The germline V gene encodes CDR1 KGHDR and CDR2 SFDVKD.

This clonotype was seen repeatedly, ten times or more. The chain combines TRBV9 with TRBJ2-7; D gene uncertain. CDR3 length: 12 residues. Germline CDR1 reads SGDLS; CDR2 reads YYNGEE. Trimming took 3 bases from V and 4 from J, leaving 8 bases between them. CDR3 sequence: CASSGSNYEQYF. The CDR3 nucleotides are TGTGCCAGCAGCGGTTCGAATTACGAGCAGTACTTC.